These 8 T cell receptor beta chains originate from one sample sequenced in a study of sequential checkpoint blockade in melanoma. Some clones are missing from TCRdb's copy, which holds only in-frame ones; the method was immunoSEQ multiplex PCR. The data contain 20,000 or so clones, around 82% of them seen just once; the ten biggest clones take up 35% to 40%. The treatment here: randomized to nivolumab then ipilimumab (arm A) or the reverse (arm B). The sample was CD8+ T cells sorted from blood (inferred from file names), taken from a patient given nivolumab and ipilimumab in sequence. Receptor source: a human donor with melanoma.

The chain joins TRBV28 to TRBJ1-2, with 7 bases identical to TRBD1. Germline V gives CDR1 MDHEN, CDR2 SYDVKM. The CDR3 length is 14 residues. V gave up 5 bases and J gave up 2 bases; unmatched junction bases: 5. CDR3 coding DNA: TGTGCCAGCAGTCCGGAGGGGGCGAACTATGGCTACACCTTC. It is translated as CASSPEGANYGYTF.

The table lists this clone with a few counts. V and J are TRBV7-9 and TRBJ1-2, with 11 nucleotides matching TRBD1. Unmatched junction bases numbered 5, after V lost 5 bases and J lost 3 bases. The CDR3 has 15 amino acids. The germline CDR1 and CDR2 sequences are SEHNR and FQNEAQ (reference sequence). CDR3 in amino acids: CASSPGQGEYYGYTF. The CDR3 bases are TGTGCCAGCAGCCCGGGACAGGGGGAGTACTATGGCTACACCTTC.

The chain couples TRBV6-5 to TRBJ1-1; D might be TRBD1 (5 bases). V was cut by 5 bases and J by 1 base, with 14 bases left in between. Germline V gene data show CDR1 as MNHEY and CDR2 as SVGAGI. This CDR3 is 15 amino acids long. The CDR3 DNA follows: TGTGCCAGCAGTCTCGGGGGGGGTCCGAACACTGAAGCTTTCTTT. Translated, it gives CASSLGGGPNTEAFF.

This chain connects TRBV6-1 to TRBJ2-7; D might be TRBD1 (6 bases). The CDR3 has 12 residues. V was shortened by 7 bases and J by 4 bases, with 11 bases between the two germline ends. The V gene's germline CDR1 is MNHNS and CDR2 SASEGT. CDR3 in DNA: TGTGCCAGCATTGGGGGCCTATACGAGCAGTACTTC. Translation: CASIGGLYEQYF.

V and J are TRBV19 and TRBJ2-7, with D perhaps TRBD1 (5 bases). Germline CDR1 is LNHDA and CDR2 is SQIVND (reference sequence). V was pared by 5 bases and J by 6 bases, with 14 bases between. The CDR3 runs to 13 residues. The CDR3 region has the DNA TGTGCCAGTAGTTTACAGGATTCGGGCGAGCAGTACTTC. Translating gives CASSLQDSGEQYF.

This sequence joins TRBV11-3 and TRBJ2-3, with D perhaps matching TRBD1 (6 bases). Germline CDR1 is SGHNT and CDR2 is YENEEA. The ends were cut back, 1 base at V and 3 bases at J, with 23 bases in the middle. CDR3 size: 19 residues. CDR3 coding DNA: TGTGCCAGCAGCTTAGGTCGAAGGTCCCCAGGGGAGCTTACAGATACGCAGTATTTT. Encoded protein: CASSLGRRSPGELTDTQYF.

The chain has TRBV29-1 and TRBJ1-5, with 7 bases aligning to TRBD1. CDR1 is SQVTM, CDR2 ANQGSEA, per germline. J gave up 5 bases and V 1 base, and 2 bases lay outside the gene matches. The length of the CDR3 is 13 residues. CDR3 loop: CSVEGQGDQPQHF. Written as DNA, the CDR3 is TGCAGCGTTGAAGGACAGGGCGATCAGCCCCAGCATTTT.

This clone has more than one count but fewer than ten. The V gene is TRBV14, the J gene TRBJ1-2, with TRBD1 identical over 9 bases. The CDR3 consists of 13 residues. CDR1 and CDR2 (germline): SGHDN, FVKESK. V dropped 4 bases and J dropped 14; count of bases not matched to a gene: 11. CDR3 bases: TGTGCCAGCAGCCCTGGACAGGGGTTGTCGGAGACCTTC. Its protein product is CASSPGQGLSETF. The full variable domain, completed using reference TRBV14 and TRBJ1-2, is EAGVTQFPSHSVIEKGQTVTLRCDPISGHDNLYWYRRVMGKEIKFLLHFVKESKQDESGMPNNRFLAERTGGTYSTLKVQPAELEDSGVYFCASSPGQGLSETFGSGTRLTVV.